The 16 T cell receptor beta chains given below trace back to one sample, sequenced in a study of blood T cell repertoires in COVID-19 (TCRdb year 2020). The library was built by means of the immunoSEQ multiplex PCR assay. TCRdb's version of the immuneACCESS table is confined to in-frame rearrangements and falls short of the full clone set. An unresolved V gene accounts for under half of the shortfall where checked; the remainder is of unknown origin. The sample table shows some 70,000 clones, and approximately 92% are seen once. Roughly 2.6% of the sample is in the top ten clones. The sequencing input was peripheral blood. The receptors derive from a man in his forties or fifties with acute or convalescent COVID-19.

This clone was seen a handful of times. The chain has TRBV28 and TRBJ1-2; D possibly corresponds to TRBD1 (6 bases). Germline values: CDR1 MDHEN, CDR2 SYDVKM. The length of the CDR3 is 14 residues. The ends were cut back, 5 bases at V and 8 bases at J, with 18 bases in the middle. CDR3 loop: CASSTLLGGAGYTF. In DNA, the CDR3 is TGTGCCAGCAGTACACTACTAGGGGGGGCGGGCTACACCTTC.

This clone was observed a single time. The chain joins TRBV5-5 to TRBJ2-7; 10 positions agree with TRBD2. The CDR3 runs to 14 residues. Germline V CDR1 and CDR2: SGHKS, YYEKEE (reference sequence). V lost 6 bases and J lost 2; bases outside the gene matches: 5. CDR3 DNA sequence: TGTGCCAGCAACTGGGGACTAGCGACCTACGAGCAGTACTTC. Translated: CASNWGLATYEQYF.

The gene calls are TRBV19 and TRBJ2-7; D possibly corresponds to TRBD1 (6 bases). The CDR3 loop spans 14 amino acids. CDR1 and CDR2 from the germline V gene are LNHDA and SQIVND (reference sequence). V was trimmed by 1 base and J by 2 bases, leaving 9 bases between them. The CDR3 DNA follows: TGTGCCAGTAGTATAGGGGGGCATCCCTACGAGCAGTACGTC. Amino acids: CASSIGGHPYEQYV.

V is TRBV19 and J is TRBJ2-1, with D possibly TRBD1 on 5 matching bases. The CDR3 has 15 residues. In germline, CDR1 is LNHDA, CDR2 SQIVND (reference sequence). The V and J ends lost 1 base and 4 bases respectively, with 11 bases between them. The CDR3 DNA follows: TGTGCCAGTAGTATAGCGAGGACAACGTACAATGAGCAGTTCTTC. Amino acid sequence: CASSIARTTYNEQFF.

This clone appeared once. V gene TRBV7-2 combines with J gene TRBJ2-2; weak D call: TRBD2 (5 bases). The V gene lost 2 bases and the J gene lost 5 bases, with 12 bases spanning the gap. The germline V gene encodes CDR1 SGHTA and CDR2 FQGNSA. The CDR3 has 15 amino acids. CDR3 region: CASSLKRSGTGELFF. In DNA form, the CDR3 reads TGTGCCAGCAGCTTAAAGCGGAGTGGGACCGGGGAGCTGTTTTTT.

The rearrangement uses TRBV29-1 and TRBJ1-1, with a weak D call TRBD1 (6 bases). V was shortened by 8 bases and J by 3 bases, with 16 bases between the two germline ends. The CDR3 is 13 residues long. Germline V gene sequence: CDR1 SQVTM, CDR2 ANQGSEA. Written as DNA, the CDR3 is TGCAGCTGCAGAGTGGACAGAGACACTGAAGCTTTCTTT. Its translation: CSCRVDRDTEAFF.

This rearrangement joins TRBV5-1 to TRBJ2-5, with a tentative D call TRBD1 (5 bases). Germline V gene data show CDR1 as SGHRS and CDR2 as YFSETQ. The CDR3 consists of 13 residues. V lost 2 bases and J 5 bases, leaving 10 bases between the germline ends. The CDR3 loop reads CASSFGQGETQYF. The CDR3, as DNA: TGCGCCAGCAGCTTCGGGCAGGGTGAGACCCAGTACTTC.

The rearrangement links TRBV6-4 to TRBJ1-1, with a possible D match to TRBD1 (6 bases). The CDR3 contains 15 residues. Germline CDR1 reads MRHNA; CDR2 reads SNTAGT. The ends were cut back, 2 bases at V and 2 bases at J, with 12 bases in the middle. CDR3: CASSDEDRVNTEAFF. In nucleotides, the CDR3 is TGTGCCAGCAGTGACGAGGACAGAGTCAACACTGAAGCTTTCTTT.

This clone was counted only a few times. The chain uses TRBV5-1 and TRBJ2-7; 12 bases are shared with TRBD2. The CDR3 has 18 amino acids. V gave up 0 bases and J gave up 4 bases; unmatched junction bases: 11. The V gene's germline CDR1 is SGHRS and CDR2 YFSETQ. CDR3 region: CASSLARASGRVPYEQYF. DNA for the CDR3: TGCGCCAGCAGCTTGGCGCGCGCTAGCGGGAGGGTCCCTTACGAGCAGTACTTC.

The chain recombines TRBV6-5 with TRBJ2-2; 7 bases agree with TRBD1. This CDR3 is 14 amino acids long. CDR1 and CDR2 (germline): MNHEY, SVGAGI. The V segment lost 8 bases and the J segment 7 bases; nucleotides outside the gene matches: 10. The CDR3: CASFFAGGVGELFF. For the CDR3, the DNA is TGTGCCAGCTTTTTCGCAGGGGGAGTCGGGGAGCTGTTTTTT.

The rearrangement uses TRBV4-3 and TRBJ2-2; the match to TRBD2 covers 11 bases. This CDR3 has 16 amino acids. Germline CDR1 is LGHNA and CDR2 is YSLEER. The junction had 6 bases not matched to a gene; V was cut back by 3 bases and J by 6 bases. The CDR3 region has the DNA TGCGCCAGCAGCCAGAGGACTAGCGGGCTCTCCGGGGAGCTGTTTTTT. The encoded protein is CASSQRTSGLSGELFF.

The chain combines TRBV30 with TRBJ2-1; 14 nucleotides line up with TRBD2. Trimming cost V 4 bases and J 8 bases; bases outside gene matches: 13. The CDR3 spans 17 residues. Germline CDR1 is GTSNPN and CDR2 is SVGIG (reference sequence). In nucleotides, the CDR3 is TGTGCCTGGAACGGCCAGGGACTAGCGGGAGTTTTCGATGAGCAGTTCTTC. It yields the protein CAWNGQGLAGVFDEQFF.

J is TRBJ2-1 and V is TRBV5-5; 14 bases are a match to TRBD2. V lost 4 bases, J lost 0 bases, and 6 bases stayed unmatched. From germline, CDR1 is SGHKS and CDR2 YYEKEE (reference sequence). CDR3 length: 18 residues. As DNA, the CDR3 is TGTGCCAGCAGCGCCCGACTAGCGGGAGGGCCCTCCTACAATGAGCAGTTCTTC. Its protein product is CASSARLAGGPSYNEQFF. The variable domain in full, completed from reference TRBV5-5 and TRBJ2-1, reads DAGVTQSPTHLIKTRGQQVTLRCSPISGHKSVSWYQQVLGQGPQFIFQYYEKEERGRGNFPDRFSARQFPNYSSELNVNALLLGDSALYLCASSARLAGGPSYNEQFFGPGTRLTVL.

This clone came up a few times. The rearrangement links TRBV7-9 to TRBJ1-4; 7 bases match TRBD1. J lost 4 bases, V lost 2 bases, and 4 bases had no gene match. CDR3 length: 15 residues. CDR1 SEHNR and CDR2 FQNEAQ come from the germline V gene (reference sequence). As DNA, the CDR3 is TGTGCCAGCAGCTTACTGGGACAGATTAATGAAAAACTGTTTTTT. Amino acid sequence: CASSLLGQINEKLFF.

The rearrangement links TRBV9 to TRBJ2-3; 7 bases match TRBD2. The CDR3 totals 16 residues. J lost 1 base, V lost 3 bases, and 8 bases had no gene match. CDR1 is SGDLS and CDR2 is YYNGEE in the germline V gene. As DNA, the CDR3 is TGTGCCAGCAGCGCTCAAGTGGGGGGGGGCACAGATACGCAGTATTTT. Its protein product is CASSAQVGGGTDTQYF.

This clone was observed a single time. The chain employs TRBV28 and TRBJ2-7, with D uncertain. Trimming took 6 bases from V and 0 from J, leaving 15 bases between them. The CDR3 loop spans 15 amino acids. Germline V gives CDR1 MDHEN, CDR2 SYDVKM. The CDR3 DNA reads TGTGCCAGCAGGACGAAGACACATGGCTCCTACGAGCAGTACTTC. Translating gives CASRTKTHGSYEQYF.